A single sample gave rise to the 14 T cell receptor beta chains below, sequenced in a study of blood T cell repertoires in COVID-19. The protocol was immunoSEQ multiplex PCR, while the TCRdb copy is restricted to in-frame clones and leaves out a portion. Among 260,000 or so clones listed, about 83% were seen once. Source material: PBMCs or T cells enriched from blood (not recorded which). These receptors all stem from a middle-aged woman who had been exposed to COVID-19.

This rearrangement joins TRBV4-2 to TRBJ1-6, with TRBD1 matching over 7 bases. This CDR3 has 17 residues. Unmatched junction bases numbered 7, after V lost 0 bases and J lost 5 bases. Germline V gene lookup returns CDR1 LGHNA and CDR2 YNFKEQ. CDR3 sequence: CASSQDMHTGDNSPLHF. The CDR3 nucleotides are TGTGCCAGCAGCCAAGATATGCACACAGGGGATAATTCACCCCTCCACTTT.

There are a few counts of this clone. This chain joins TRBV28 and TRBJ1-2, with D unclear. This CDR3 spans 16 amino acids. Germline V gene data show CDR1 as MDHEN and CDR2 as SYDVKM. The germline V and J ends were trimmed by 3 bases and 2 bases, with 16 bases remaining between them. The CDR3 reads CASSLAAWVVNYGYTF. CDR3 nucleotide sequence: TGTGCCAGCAGTTTGGCGGCCTGGGTGGTGAACTATGGCTACACCTTC.

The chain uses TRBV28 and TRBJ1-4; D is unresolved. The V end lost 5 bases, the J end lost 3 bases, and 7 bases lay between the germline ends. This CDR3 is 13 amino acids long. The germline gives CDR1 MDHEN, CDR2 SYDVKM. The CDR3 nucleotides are TGTGCCAGCAGTCTAGACGCTAATGAAAAACTGTTTTTT. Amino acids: CASSLDANEKLFF.

The CDR3 is CATSDFGQGATDTQYF. CDR3 DNA: TGTGCCACCAGTGATTTCGGACAGGGGGCTACAGATACGCAGTATTTT. The chain uses TRBV24-1 and TRBJ2-3; 11 bases agree with TRBD1. V shed 1 base and J 3 bases; nucleotides not matched to a gene: 2. CDR3 length equals 16 residues. Germline V lookup: CDR1 KGHDR, CDR2 SFDVKD.

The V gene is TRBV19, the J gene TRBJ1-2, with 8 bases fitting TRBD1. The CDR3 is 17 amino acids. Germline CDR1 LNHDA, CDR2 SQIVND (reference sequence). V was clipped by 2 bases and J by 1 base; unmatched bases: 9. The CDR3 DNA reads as TGTGCCAGTAGTATAAGGGACAGGAGCCGGGGTAACTATGGCTACACCTTC. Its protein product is CASSIRDRSRGNYGYTF. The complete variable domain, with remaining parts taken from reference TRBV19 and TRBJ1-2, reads DGGITQSPKYLFRKEGQNVTLSCEQNLNHDAMYWYRQDPGQGLRLIYYSQIVNDFQKGDIAEGYSVSREKKESFPLTVTSAQKNPTAFYLCASSIRDRSRGNYGYTFGSGTRLTVV.

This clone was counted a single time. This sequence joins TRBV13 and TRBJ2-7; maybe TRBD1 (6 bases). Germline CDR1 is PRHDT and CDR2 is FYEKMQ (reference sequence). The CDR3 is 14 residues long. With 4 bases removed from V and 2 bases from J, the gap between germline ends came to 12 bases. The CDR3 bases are TGTGCCAGCAGCTCTTCAGGGGACACCTACGAGCAGTACTTC. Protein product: CASSSSGDTYEQYF.

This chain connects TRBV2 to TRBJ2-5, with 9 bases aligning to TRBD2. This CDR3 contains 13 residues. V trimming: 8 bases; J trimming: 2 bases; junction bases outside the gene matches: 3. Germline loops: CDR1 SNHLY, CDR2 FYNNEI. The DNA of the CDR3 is TGTGCCAGCGGCGGGGGGGGGCAAGAGACCCAGTACTTC. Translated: CASGGGGQETQYF.

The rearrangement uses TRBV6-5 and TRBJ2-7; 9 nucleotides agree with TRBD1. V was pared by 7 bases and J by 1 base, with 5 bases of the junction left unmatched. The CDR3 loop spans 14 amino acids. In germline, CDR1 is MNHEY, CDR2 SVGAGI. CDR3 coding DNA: TGTGCCAGCAAACACAGGGGGCTATCCTACGAGCAGTACTTC. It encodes CASKHRGLSYEQYF.

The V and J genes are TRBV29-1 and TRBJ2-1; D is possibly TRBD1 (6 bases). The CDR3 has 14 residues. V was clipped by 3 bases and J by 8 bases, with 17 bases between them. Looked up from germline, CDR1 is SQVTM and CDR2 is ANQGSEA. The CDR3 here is CSVDTGFEGDEQFF. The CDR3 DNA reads TGCAGCGTTGATACAGGGTTTGAAGGGGATGAGCAGTTCTTC.

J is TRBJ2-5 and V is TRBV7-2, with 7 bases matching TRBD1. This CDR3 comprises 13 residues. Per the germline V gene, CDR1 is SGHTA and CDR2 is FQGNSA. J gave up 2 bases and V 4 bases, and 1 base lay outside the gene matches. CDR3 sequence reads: CASSSDRQETQYF. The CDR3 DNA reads TGTGCCAGCAGCTCGGACAGGCAAGAGACCCAGTACTTC.

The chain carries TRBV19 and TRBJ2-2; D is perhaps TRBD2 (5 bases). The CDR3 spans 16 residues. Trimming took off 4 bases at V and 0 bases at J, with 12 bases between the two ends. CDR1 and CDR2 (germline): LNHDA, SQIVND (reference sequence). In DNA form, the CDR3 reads TGTGCCAGTAGTAGGGCGCGGGCAGCGAACACCGGGGAGCTGTTTTTT. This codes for CASSRARAANTGELFF.

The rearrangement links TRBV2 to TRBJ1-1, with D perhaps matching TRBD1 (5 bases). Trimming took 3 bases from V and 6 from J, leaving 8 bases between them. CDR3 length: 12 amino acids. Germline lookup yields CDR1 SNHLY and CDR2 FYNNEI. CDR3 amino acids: CASSDEGAEAFF. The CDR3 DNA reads TGTGCCAGCAGTGACGAAGGGGCTGAAGCTTTCTTT.

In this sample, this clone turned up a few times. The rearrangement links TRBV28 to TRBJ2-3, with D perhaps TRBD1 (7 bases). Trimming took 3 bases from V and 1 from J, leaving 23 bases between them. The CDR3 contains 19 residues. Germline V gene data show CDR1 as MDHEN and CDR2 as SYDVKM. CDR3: CASSFPPGSRGEGTDTQYF. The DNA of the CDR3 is TGTGCCAGCAGTTTTCCGCCCGGTAGCAGGGGGGAGGGCACAGATACGCAGTATTTT.

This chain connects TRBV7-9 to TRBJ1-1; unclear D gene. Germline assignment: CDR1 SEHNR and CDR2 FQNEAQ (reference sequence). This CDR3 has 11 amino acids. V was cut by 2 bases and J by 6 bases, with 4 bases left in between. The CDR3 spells CASSLYAEAFF. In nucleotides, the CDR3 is TGTGCCAGCAGCTTATATGCTGAAGCTTTCTTT. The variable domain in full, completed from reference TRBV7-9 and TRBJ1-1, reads DTGVSQNPRHKITKRGQNVTFRCDPISEHNRLYWYRQTLGQGPEFLTYFQNEAQLEKSRLLSDRFSAERPKGSFSTLEIQRTEQGDSAMYLCASSLYAEAFFGQGTRLTVV.